Presented here are 21 T cell receptor beta chains from one specimen sequenced in a study of T cells in localized non-small cell lung cancer. Some clones are missing from TCRdb's copy, which holds only in-frame ones; the method was immunoSEQ multiplex PCR. This table has 1,500 to 2,000 clones, 35% to 45% appearing once. The sample in question was lung tumor tissue, obtained before any cancer treatment. The receptors stem from a woman aged 35 to 70 with stage I lung adenocarcinoma.

This clone qualifies as medium-sized. V gene TRBV6-8 combines with J gene TRBJ1-6, with D possibly matching TRBD1 (5 bases). The germline V gene encodes CDR1 MNHGY and CDR2 SAAAGT. This CDR3 spans 15 amino acids. V was clipped by 5 bases and J by 7 bases, with 15 bases between them. CDR3 DNA: TGTGCCAGCAGTCAGTCCGGGACCCTCAATTCACCCCTCCACTTT. This translates into CASSQSGTLNSPLHF.

This clone is termed medium-sized. The rearrangement uses TRBV11-3 and TRBJ2-5, with TRBD2 matching over 10 bases. Germline lookup yields CDR1 SGHNT and CDR2 YENEEA. The V gene end was trimmed by 3 bases and the J gene end by 5 bases; junction bases not matched to a gene: 6. This CDR3 is 15 amino acids long. The CDR3 coding sequence is TGTGCCAGCAGCTTCGAGCGGGGGGGCCGGGAGACCCAGTACTTC. This sequence encodes CASSFERGGRETQYF.

The chain employs TRBV6-8 and TRBJ1-5; the D is unclear. Trimming stripped 6 bases from V and 6 bases from J, with 15 bases between. The germline gives CDR1 MNHGY, CDR2 SAAAGT. CDR3 length: 14 residues. CDR3: CASRERQSGQPQHF. In DNA form, the CDR3 reads TGTGCCAGCAGAGAAAGACAATCTGGTCAGCCCCAGCATTTT.

This clone is medium-sized. The chain recombines TRBV11-3 with TRBJ2-7; weak D call: TRBD2 (5 bases). With 1 base removed from V and 0 bases from J, the gap between germline ends came to 10 bases. The CDR3 sequence is 15 residues long. Germline assignment: CDR1 SGHNT and CDR2 YENEEA. CDR3 DNA: TGTGCCAGCAGCTTAGGACGGGGATACTCCTACGAGCAGTACTTC. It specifies CASSLGRGYSYEQYF. Filled out from reference TRBV11-3 and TRBJ2-7, the complete variable domain reads EAGVVQSPRYKIIEKKQPVAFWCNPISGHNTLYWYLQNLGQGPELLIRYENEEAVDDSQLPKDRFSAERLKGVDSTLKIQPAELGDSAVYLCASSLGRGYSYEQYFGPGTRLTVT.

The chain carries TRBV9 and TRBJ1-1, with a possible D match to TRBD1 (6 bases). Trimming shortened V by 6 bases and J by 4 bases, and 16 bases separated the two germline ends. CDR3 length: 14 amino acids. CDR1 is SGDLS, CDR2 YYNGEE, per germline. The CDR3 spells CASNEGGGSTEAFF. Here the CDR3 DNA reads TGTGCCAGCAACGAAGGGGGAGGGAGCACTGAAGCTTTCTTT.

This clone turned up a few times. The rearrangement links TRBV14 to TRBJ2-4; tentative D call: TRBD2 (5 bases). The germline V gene has CDR1 SGHDN and CDR2 FVKESK. The CDR3 extends over 16 amino acids. V lost 2 bases to trimming and J lost 0 bases, with 11 bases between them. CDR3 bases: TGTGCCAGCAGCCAATCGGGATCTCTAGCCAAAAACATTCAGTACTTC. Its translation is CASSQSGSLAKNIQYF. Full variable domain (missing parts from reference TRBV14 and TRBJ2-4): EAGVTQFPSHSVIEKGQTVTLRCDPISGHDNLYWYRRVMGKEIKFLLHFVKESKQDESGMPNNRFLAERTGGTYSTLKVQPAELEDSGVYFCASSQSGSLAKNIQYFGAGTRLSVL.

This clone was seen a handful of times. The genes are TRBV6-8 and TRBJ2-7; a possible D gene is TRBD2 (6 bases). This CDR3 has 15 amino acids. The V gene lost 4 bases and the J gene lost 3 bases, with 16 bases spanning the gap. Germline CDR1 MNHGY, CDR2 SAAAGT. The CDR3: CASSFSGTGNYEQYF. For the CDR3, the DNA is TGTGCCAGCAGTTTTTCTGGGACTGGGAACTACGAGCAGTACTTC.

The rearrangement links TRBV11-3 to TRBJ1-2; D call uncertain. The CDR3 totals 15 residues. Trimming pared 3 bases from V and 2 bases from J, leaving 13 bases between. CDR1 and CDR2 from the germline V gene are SGHNT and YENEEA. The CDR3 loop reads CASSLGYGRNYGYTF. The CDR3 region has the DNA TGTGCCAGCAGCTTGGGGTACGGGAGGAACTATGGCTACACCTTC.

The J gene is TRBJ1-1, the V gene TRBV18, with 8 nucleotides matching TRBD1. CDR3 length: 17 amino acids. J was trimmed by 3 bases and V by 3 bases; bases with no gene match: 12. The V gene's germline CDR1 is KGHSH and CDR2 LQKENI. The CDR3: CASSPRGTGRPDTEAFF. Here the CDR3 DNA reads TGTGCCAGCTCACCCCGGGGGACAGGCCGCCCCGACACTGAAGCTTTCTTT.

This sequence joins TRBV6-8 and TRBJ2-7, with TRBD1 matching 7 bases. This CDR3 contains 14 residues. The germline gives CDR1 MNHGY, CDR2 SAAAGT. J gave up 1 base and V 7 bases, and 7 bases lay outside the gene matches. DNA of the CDR3: TGTGCCAGCATAATCGACAGGGTATCCTACGAGCAGTACTTC. Encoded protein: CASIIDRVSYEQYF.

The V and J genes are TRBV19 and TRBJ2-2; D uncertain. This CDR3 contains 13 residues. V lost 6 bases and J lost 4, with 9 bases in between. The germline CDR1 and CDR2 sequences are LNHDA and SQIVND (reference sequence). In DNA, the CDR3 is TGTGCCAGTAGGAGGAGTGGCACCGGGGAGCTGTTTTTT. Its protein product is CASRRSGTGELFF. Full variable domain (outside the CDR3, taken from reference TRBV19 and TRBJ2-2): DGGITQSPKYLFRKEGQNVTLSCEQNLNHDAMYWYRQDPGQGLRLIYYSQIVNDFQKGDIAEGYSVSREKKESFPLTVTSAQKNPTAFYLCASRRSGTGELFFGEGSRLTVL.

This clone was seen more than once but under ten times. At one of its ends the junction is not consistent with the germline gene, which may arise from a read error. This sequence joins TRBV6-8 and TRBJ1-6; TRBD1 matches 7 bases. Germline lookup yields CDR1 MNHGY and CDR2 SAAAGT. The CDR3 runs to 20 residues. The CDR3 spells CASSYSGQRKRGLGNLPLHF. DNA of the CDR3: TGTGCCAGCAGTTACTCGGGACAGCGAAAAAGGGGGCTCGGGAATTTACCCCTCCACTTT.

J is TRBJ1-1 and V is TRBV30; D is unresolved. CDR1 is GTSNPN and CDR2 is SVGIG in the germline V gene (reference sequence). The CDR3 runs to 14 residues. The germline V and J ends were trimmed by 3 bases and 3 bases, with 14 bases remaining between them. The CDR3 DNA reads TGTGCCTGGAGGGCCAGGTCGACCGACACTGAAGCTTTCTTT. It codes for CAWRARSTDTEAFF.

Sample share makes this clone medium-sized. The chain couples TRBV11-3 to TRBJ1-1; TRBD1 might be the D (5 bases). The CDR3 covers 14 residues. From germline, CDR1 is SGHNT and CDR2 YENEEA. Trimming took 3 bases from V and 0 from J, leaving 8 bases between them. CDR3 coding DNA: TGTGCCAGCAGCTTTTGGGGGTTGAACACTGAAGCTTTCTTT. As protein: CASSFWGLNTEAFF.

The chain recombines TRBV23-1 with TRBJ1-2; no clear D. TRBV23-1 is given ORF status, its function remaining uncertain. Trimming took 6 bases from V and 2 from J, leaving 16 bases between them. CDR3 length: 15 residues. As DNA, the CDR3 is TGCGCCAGCAGCCAAGATCTTTCAGGAAACTATGGCTACACCTTC. Its protein is CASSQDLSGNYGYTF.

The J gene is TRBJ1-4, the V gene TRBV19; D is unclear. The V and J ends lost 6 bases and 8 bases respectively, with 19 bases between them. Germline V gene lookup returns CDR1 LNHDA and CDR2 SQIVND (reference sequence). This CDR3 is built from 15 residues. The CDR3 DNA follows: TGTGCCAGTAGGGGTAACACCGCCGCGGGGGAAAAACTGTTTTTT. Amino acid sequence: CASRGNTAAGEKLFF.

This sequence joins TRBV18 and TRBJ2-2, with 9 bases that match TRBD1. Germline CDR1 reads KGHSH; CDR2 reads LQKENI. V lost 6 bases to trimming and J lost 3 bases; unmatched junction nucleotides: 5. The CDR3 totals 15 residues. For the CDR3, the DNA is TGTGCCAGCTCCTGGACAGGGGACTACACCGGGGAGCTGTTTTTT. Its translation is CASSWTGDYTGELFF.

This sequence joins TRBV10-2 and TRBJ1-1; possibly TRBD1 for D (5 bases). Trimming shortened V by 10 bases and J by 4 bases, and 16 bases separated the two germline ends. Germline V lookup: CDR1 WSHSY, CDR2 SAAADI. The CDR3 has 13 amino acids. DNA of the CDR3: TGCGCCACCTATGTCCCGGGGGGCACTGAAGCTTTCTTT. Translated, it gives CATYVPGGTEAFF.

V and J are TRBV6-1 and TRBJ2-5; D ambiguous. The CDR3 is made up of 14 amino acids. Looked up from germline, CDR1 is MNHNS and CDR2 is SASEGT. The V gene lost 1 base and the J gene lost 2 bases, with 8 bases spanning the gap. The CDR3, as DNA: TGTGCCAGCAGTGAAGGTCCTCAACAAGAGACCCAGTACTTC. It specifies CASSEGPQQETQYF.

The table lists this clone with a few counts. The chain couples TRBV7-6 to TRBJ2-1; TRBD2 might be the D (7 bases). V lost 1 base, J lost 4 bases, and 11 bases lay in between. Germline assignment: CDR1 SGHVS and CDR2 FNYEAQ. CDR3 size: 15 residues. CDR3 nucleotides: TGTGCCAGCAGCTTAGTGGGGGGGCTTTACAATGAGCAGTTCTTC. The encoded protein is CASSLVGGLYNEQFF.

A remark on this clone: The junction differs from germline at one of its ends, possibly a read error. V gene TRBV6-8 combines with J gene TRBJ1-1; D unresolved. From germline, CDR1 is MNHGY and CDR2 SAAAGT. The length of the CDR3 is 14 residues. CDR3 region: CASSLTFYDTEAFF. CDR3 nucleotides: TGTGCTAGCAGCTTGACATTCTATGACACTGAAGCTTTCTTT.